The 9 T cell receptor beta chains below were found in one sample sequenced in a study of T cell responses to AZD1222 COVID-19 vaccine. Profiling relied on immunoSEQ multiplex PCR, and the TCRdb table lists in-frame clones only, not all of them. The profile shows about 89,000 clones, about 93% of them singletons. Sequenced material: peripheral blood, taken 28 days after the second AZD1222 dose. The source is an adult who received the AZD1222 COVID-19 vaccine.

V and J are TRBV19 and TRBJ2-1; 7 bases are a match to TRBD2. CDR3 size: 13 residues. Germline-derived CDR1 and CDR2 are LNHDA and SQIVND (reference sequence). The J segment lost 4 bases and the V segment lost 6 bases, leaving 3 bases of the junction unmatched. CDR3 coding DNA: TGTGCCAGTAGACGGACTAGTTACAATGAGCAGTTCTTC. Amino acid sequence: CASRRTSYNEQFF.

V usage is TRBV10-3 and J usage is TRBJ2-7, with D possibly TRBD2 on 5 matching bases. The CDR3 runs 14 residues. The V end was cut by 2 bases, the J end by 0 bases, with 8 bases between. CDR1 ENHRY and CDR2 SYGVKD come from the germline V gene. Here the CDR3 DNA reads TGTGCCATCAGTGAGCGGGATTACTCCTACGAGCAGTACTTC. Translated: CAISERDYSYEQYF.

The V call is TRBV19, the J call TRBJ2-3, with 9 bases aligning to TRBD2. The CDR3 loop spans 15 amino acids. The germline V gene has CDR1 LNHDA and CDR2 SQIVND (reference sequence). V was clipped by 5 bases and J by 0 bases; unmatched bases: 3. The CDR3 region has the DNA TGTGCCAGTAGTTTGCTAGCGGGGAGCACAGATACGCAGTATTTT. This sequence encodes CASSLLAGSTDTQYF.

The rearrangement uses TRBV19 and TRBJ1-5; TRBD1 agrees at 7 bases. Germline V gene lookup returns CDR1 LNHDA and CDR2 SQIVND (reference sequence). V was pared by 4 bases and J by 6 bases, with 9 bases of the junction left unmatched. The CDR3 runs to 15 residues. This CDR3 is CASSTSQTGRQPQHF. CDR3 nucleotide sequence: TGTGCCAGTAGTACCTCTCAGACAGGGCGTCAGCCCCAGCATTTT.

V is TRBV10-1 and J is TRBJ2-7; TRBD2 might be the D (5 bases). Trimming shortened V by 2 bases and J by 6 bases, and 14 bases separated the two germline ends. CDR1 and CDR2 from the germline V gene are WNHNN and SYGVQD (reference sequence). CDR3 size: 14 residues. The CDR3 loop is CASSEGWERPEQYF. The CDR3 DNA follows: TGCGCCAGCAGTGAGGGGTGGGAGAGGCCCGAGCAGTACTTC.

The chain employs TRBV28 and TRBJ1-5; possibly TRBD1 for D (5 bases). Germline V CDR1 and CDR2: MDHEN, SYDVKM. V was clipped by 4 bases and J by 7 bases, with 8 bases between them. The length of the CDR3 is 12 residues. Here the CDR3 reads CASSSQGQPQHF. CDR3 nucleotides: TGTGCCAGCAGTTCCCAGGGCCAGCCCCAGCATTTT.

This chain uses TRBV10-3 with TRBJ2-2; 11 nucleotides match TRBD2. The CDR3 is 16 residues long. CDR1 and CDR2 from the germline V gene are ENHRY and SYGVKD. V gave up 3 bases and J gave up 4 bases; unmatched junction bases: 4. The CDR3 region is CAISEGSGRGTGELFF. CDR3 nucleotide sequence: TGTGCCATCAGTGAAGGTAGCGGGAGGGGCACCGGGGAGCTGTTTTTT.

The chain couples TRBV3-1 (or the pseudogene TRBV3-2) to TRBJ2-3; 11 nucleotides align to TRBD1. In germline, CDR1 is LGHDT, CDR2 YNNKEL (reference sequence). With 4 bases clipped from V and 5 bases from J, the junction kept 5 bases outside the gene matches. CDR3 length: 15 amino acids. Here the CDR3 reads CASSLWDRGLDTQYF. CDR3 nucleotides: TGTGCCAGCAGCCTATGGGACAGGGGGTTAGATACGCAGTATTTT.

This rearrangement joins TRBV20-1 to TRBJ2-7; D is tentatively TRBD1 or TRBD2 (5 bases each). The CDR3 is 14 residues long. CDR1 and CDR2 from the germline V gene are DFQATT and SNEGSKA (reference sequence). Trimming took 3 bases from V and 0 from J, leaving 12 bases between them. CDR3 residues: CSASDRLYSYEQYF. CDR3 DNA: TGCAGTGCTAGTGACAGACTATACTCCTACGAGCAGTACTTC.